This TCR beta chain was documented in a study of shared clonotypes between healthy human individuals (TCRdb year 2020). With regard to the full study: The cohort comprised a couple of women and a few men aged 18 to 49 years. Leukapheresis yielded between about 0.85 and 9.5 billion PBMCs per donor. Per donor, three plates each were used for CD4 naive and CD4 memory, two for CD8 naive, and one for CD8 memory. To estimate repertoire size and how much clonotype sharing occurs between individuals, the study deeply sequenced the blood TCR repertoires of about five healthy adults. Libraries were prepared and TCR repertoires were sequenced by different laboratories using diverse techniques, in order to increase sequencing depth and limit assay-specific biases.

TCR CDR3 regions were amplified from genomic DNA by multiplex PCR using the deep immunoSEQ assay. Extracted genomic DNA from each cell subset was spread evenly across all wells of several immunoSEQ 96-well plates, with each plate serving as a replicate. Each replicate PCR for sorted subsets received about 210 ng genomic DNA, equal to tens of thousands of T cell genomes. Purified libraries were measured with a Qubit 3.0 fluorometer, size-checked on a Bioanalyzer 2100, and measured again with the KAPA Library Quantification kit. Every immunoSEQ 96-well plate was sequenced on a separate single-read 150-cycle Illumina NextSeq 550 flow cell. In the paper's pipeline: Because the immunoSEQ output included only junctional sequences and no quality scores, the filtering could not be the same as the filtering used for full-length reads. To assign V/J genes and CDR3, sequences were annotated using PyIR, a Python wrapper for IgBLAST v1.9, with IMGT germline references. Reads were filtered out if the reads had weak V/J assignments (E-value above 1e-6), no CDR3, stop codons, out-of-frame junctions, or ambiguous translated residues. V3J clonotypes were defined by identical inferred V gene, J gene, and CDR3 amino acid sequence. To compute the percentage overlap between repertoires, the number of shared unique clonotypes was divided by the size of the smaller repertoire. Richness of each repertoire was evaluated using RTK rarefaction, the Chao1 estimator, and Recon v2.1 estimates of unobserved clonotypes. OLGA was used to compute generation probabilities for all TCRbeta clonotypes that the gDNA method yielded from four donors. This is the immuneACCESS table as TCRdb keeps it, with only in-frame sequences that have V and J called. A part of the clones is gone; compared with another copy, unresolved V genes explain less than half, and the rest is unexplained. V and J calls and clone size are copied from that table; D and trimming were computed from the DNA. The sample table records about 680,000 clones; 55% to 85% of these occur just once. The leading ten clones occupy 1.5% to 2% of the sample.

The CDR3 goes from the cysteine to the phenylalanine over 16 residues. Kept here is only the CDR3 DNA, which spans 48 bases and is read in frame from base 1. V drops 5 bases and J drops 4 bases, leaving 18 bases in between. The germline V gene (reference sequence) sets CDR1 to MNHNY and CDR2 to SVGAGI. What the authors observed across the whole study: Clonotypes shared by all four sorted-subset donors showed higher generation probabilities than non-shared clonotypes. Pairwise subsampling indicated that sequencing depth was expected to affect the degree of clonotype sharing among donors. Incomplete sequencing was indicated by rarefaction of sorted-subset datasets, despite the large sequencing depth. The genetic and exposure-history diversity represented was limited by the small number of donors. Naive subsets generally had larger estimated clonotype richness than memory subsets did. Sharing across a few donors was observed for approximately 5% of naive CD4, over 3% of naive CD8, about 2.5% of memory CD4, and around 0.42% of memory CD8 clonotypes. Only blood was sampled, and tissue TCR repertoires likely differ from those in blood.

This clone occurred a few times. Its antigen is currently not known. Base qualities were left out, and no much larger clone turns up one base away. The donors were healthy, HIV-negative adults who had no recently reported acute infections or vaccinations. Every donor was a Caucasian adult residing in Nashville, Tennessee, USA. CD4+ T cells were enriched by magnetic negative selection, after which naive cells were positively selected on CD45RA and the negative fraction was taken as the memory subset. Blood was collected by leukapheresis, and PBMCs were isolated by Ficoll-Histopaque density gradient centrifugation and then cryopreserved in liquid nitrogen vapor phase. Analytical flow cytometry was used to check the purity and quantity of every magnetically sorted T cell population. Genomic DNA was isolated from each sorted fraction and quantified by UV absorbance on a Nanodrop 2000c.

The rearranged segments are TRBV6-6 and TRBJ1-3; the D gene is possibly TRBD1, with 5 bases matching. The sequenced sample consisted of memory CD4+ T cells sorted from blood. Explained via the paper, the cell subset or site label denotes: CD45RA-negative fraction. This clonotype was obtained from a woman aged 30 to 39 in good health. The CDR3 corresponds to CASSPPPGHDGNTIYF. The nucleotide sequence is TGTGCCAGCAGTCCCCCGCCGGGGCATGACGGAAACACCATATATTTT.